The 3 T cell receptor beta chains listed next were all sequenced from one sample in a study of post-analysis software for immune sequencing data. Study-level findings and limits: Roughly five TRBV segments were significantly more frequent in patients than in controls. TRBV5-6, TRBV5-1 and TRBV20-1 were among these segments.

Unique molecular identifiers were carried by the TCR beta cDNA libraries. TCRdb re-analysed the PCR reads in MiXCR, keeping a single row per CDR3 protein. The sample comprises about 820,000 distinct CDR3 sequences, around 50% of which are singletons, and approximately 4.5% rests with the top ten. These TCRs' antigens remain unknown. Material: blood. The receptor source for this set is a girl aged 5 to 17 with multiple sclerosis.

The chain links TRBV12-3 or TRBV12-4 to TRBJ2-4; possibly TRBD1 for D (7 bases). The CDR3 is 18 amino acids. V was trimmed by 5 bases and J by 4 bases, leaving 24 bases between them. Here the CDR3 reads CASSARTGGGGSKNIQYF. The DNA for the CDR3 is TGTGCCAGCAGTGCCCGGACAGGTGGAGGAGGGTCAAAAAACATTCAGTACTTC.

The chain recombines TRBV29-1 with TRBJ2-7; the D gene is possibly TRBD1 (5 bases). This CDR3 is built from 17 residues. Trimming took off 6 bases at V and 0 bases at J, with 24 bases between the two ends. Germline CDR1 is SQVTM and CDR2 is ANQGSEA. The DNA of the CDR3 is TGCAGCGTGGGGCAACAAAGTGCGACTCGGAGCTCCTACGAGCAGTACTTC. Encoded protein: CSVGQQSATRSSYEQYF.

The chain links TRBV20-1 to TRBJ2-3, with a weak D call TRBD2 (6 bases). This CDR3 is built from 16 residues. The V end was cut by 3 bases, the J end by 5 bases, with 21 bases between. CDR1 and CDR2 (germline): DFQATT, SNEGSKA (reference sequence). CDR3 DNA sequence: TGCAGTGCTAGGGACCGGACTAAAAGTGGTGGAGATACGCAGTATTTT. Translation gives CSARDRTKSGGDTQYF.